This T cell receptor (beta chain) was sequenced during a study of T-cell reconstitution after alpha-beta-depleted transplantation in children. The sample holds many counts of this clonotype. Antigen unknown. Study results and limitations: Surviving recipient T cells and thymic progenitors underlay high day-60 TCRbeta diversity in some patients. Fresh T-cell production supplied most of the T-cell counts and diversity seen one year after transplant.

Unique molecular identifiers tagged the TCRbeta library. TCRdb used MiXCR to reprocess the PCR reads, holding one entry per CDR3 protein. This sample yields some 180,000 distinct CDR3 sequences, of which about 7% are seen a single time; about 5.5% belongs to the top ten. CDR1 is DFQATT and CDR2 is SNEGSKA in the germline V gene (reference sequence). Trimming shortened V by 1 base and J by 6 bases, and 4 bases separated the two germline ends. The CDR3 contains 11 residues. The clonotype was recovered from a boy aged 2 to 10 with acute lymphoblastic leukemia, due to receive a stem cell transplant. The sample was PBMCs, taken before TCRalphabeta/CD19-depleted stem cell transplant. V gene TRBV20-1 combines with J gene TRBJ2-1; D remains ambiguous. The CDR3 spells CSARGLNEQFF. CDR3 DNA sequence: TGCAGTGCTAGAGGGCTCAATGAGCAGTTCTTC.